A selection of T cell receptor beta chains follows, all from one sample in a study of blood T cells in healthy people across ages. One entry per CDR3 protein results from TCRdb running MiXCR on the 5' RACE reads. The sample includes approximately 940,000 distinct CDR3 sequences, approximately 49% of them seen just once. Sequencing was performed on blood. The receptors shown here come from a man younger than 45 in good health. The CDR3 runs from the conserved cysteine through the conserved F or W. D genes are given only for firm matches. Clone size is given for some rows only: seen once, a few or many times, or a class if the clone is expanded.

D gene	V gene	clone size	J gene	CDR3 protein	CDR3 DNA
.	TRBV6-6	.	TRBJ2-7	CAISSRQGGYEQYF	TGTGCCATCAGTTCCCGACAGGGAGGATACGAGCAGTACTTC
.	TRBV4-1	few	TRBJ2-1	CASSLPPGESSYNEQFF	TGCGCCAGCAGCCTTCCCCCCGGAGAGAGCTCCTACAATGAGCAGTTCTTC
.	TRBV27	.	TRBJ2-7	CASTPRHLYEQYF	TGTGCCAGCACCCCTAGACACCTTTACGAGCAGTACTTC
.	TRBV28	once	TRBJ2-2	CAGQNGALGTGELFF	TGTGCCGGACAAAACGGGGCCCTCGGAACCGGGGAGCTGTTTTTT
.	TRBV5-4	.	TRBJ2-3	CASSAQNPDTQYF	TGTGCCAGCAGCGCCCAGAATCCAGATACGCAGTATTTT
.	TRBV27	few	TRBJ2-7	CASSVRVRYEQYF	TGTGCCAGCAGTGTCAGGGTCCGGTACGAGCAGTACTTC
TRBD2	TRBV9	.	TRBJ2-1	CASSPSTSGLHNEQFF	TGTGCCAGCAGCCCGTCGACTAGCGGGCTCCACAATGAGCAGTTCTTC
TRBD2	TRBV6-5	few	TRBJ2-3	CASSYPSGGLGTTDTQYF	TGTGCCAGCAGTTACCCATCCGGCGGACTAGGGACCACAGATACGCAGTATTTT
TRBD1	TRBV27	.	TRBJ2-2	CASSPRAGTANTGELFF	TGTGCCAGCAGTCCGCGCGCCGGGACAGCGAACACCGGGGAGCTGTTTTTT
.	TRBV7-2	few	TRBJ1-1	CASTLGHQNTEAFF	TGTGCCAGCACCCTAGGGCACCAGAACACTGAAGCTTTCTTT
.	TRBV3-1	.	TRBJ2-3	CASSIQRRALYF	TGTGCCAGCAGCATACAGAGGAGAGCGCTGTATTTT
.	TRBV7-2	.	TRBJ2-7	CASSLEPEGMYEQYF	TGTGCCAGCAGCTTAGAACCGGAGGGGATGTACGAGCAGTACTTC
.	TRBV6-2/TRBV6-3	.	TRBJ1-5	CASSPPASSNQPQHF	TGTGCCAGCAGTCCCCCGGCGAGTAGCAATCAGCCCCAGCATTTT
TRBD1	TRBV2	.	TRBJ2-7	CASGDRDASYEQYF	TGTGCCAGCGGAGACAGGGACGCATCGTACGAGCAGTACTTC
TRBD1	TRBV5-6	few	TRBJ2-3	CASSSTDRSDTQYF	TGTGCCAGCAGCTCTACGGACAGGTCAGATACGCAGTATTTT
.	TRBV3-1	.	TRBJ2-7	CASSQSRGYSYEQYF	TGTGCCAGCAGCCAAAGCCGGGGTTACTCCTACGAGCAGTACTTC
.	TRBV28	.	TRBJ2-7	CASNHPGGGVYEQYF	TGTGCCAGCAACCACCCCGGGGGTGGAGTCTACGAGCAGTACTTC
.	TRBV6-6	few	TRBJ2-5	CASSGAFEAQYF	TGTGCCAGCAGTGGGGCCTTTGAGGCCCAGTACTTC
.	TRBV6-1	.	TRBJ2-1	CASKSVGGAIYNEQFF	TGTGCCAGCAAATCGGTTGGAGGGGCCATCTACAATGAGCAGTTCTTC
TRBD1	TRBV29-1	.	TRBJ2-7	CSVEATGQGSYEQYF	TGCAGCGTTGAGGCGACGGGACAGGGATCCTACGAGCAGTACTTC
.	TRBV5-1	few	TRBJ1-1	CASSLDLLLQVGGTEAFF	TGCGCCAGCAGCTTGGACCTACTTTTACAGGTCGGGGGCACTGAAGCTTTCTTT
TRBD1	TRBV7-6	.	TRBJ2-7	CASSLGDSGQAYEQYF	TGTGCCAGCAGCTTAGGGGACAGCGGTCAAGCCTACGAGCAGTACTTC